A single sample is the source of the 21 T cell receptor beta chains below, sequenced in a study of control samples from healthy donors and cancer patients. The data were produced by immunoSEQ multiplex PCR, yet TCRdb's version contains in-frame clones alone and is incomplete. Of roughly 55,000 clones listed, around 90% are singletons. Sequenced sample: blood. The receptors were sampled from a man aged 45-65 years in good health.

This clone was observed once. The chain carries TRBV7-6 and TRBJ2-7, with D perhaps assigned TRBD1 or TRBD2 (5 bases each). There are 16 residues in the CDR3. Trimming pared 5 bases from V and 4 bases from J, leaving 21 bases between. Germline V lookup: CDR1 SGHVS, CDR2 FNYEAQ. CDR3 amino acids: CASSEGPGRNSYEQYF. The CDR3 DNA reads TGTGCCAGCAGCGAAGGCCCGGGACGGAACTCATACGAGCAGTACTTC.

V and J are TRBV19 and TRBJ2-2; 15 nucleotides line up with TRBD2. The CDR3 loop spans 17 amino acids. Germline trimming cut 5 bases from V and 3 bases from J; bases unmatched to any gene: 4. The germline gives CDR1 LNHDA, CDR2 SQIVND (reference sequence). The CDR3 region is CASSGTSGRSYTGELFF. In DNA form, the CDR3 reads TGTGCCAGTAGTGGGACTAGCGGGAGGAGTTACACCGGGGAGCTGTTTTTT.

A single count supports this clone. V and J are TRBV28 and TRBJ2-7; D uncertain. Trimming pared 6 bases from V and 3 bases from J, leaving 9 bases between. Germline assignment: CDR1 MDHEN and CDR2 SYDVKM. CDR3 length: 12 residues. CDR3 sequence (DNA): TGTGCCAGCAGCCCCCCGTACTACGAGCAGTACTTC. The encoded protein is CASSPPYYEQYF.

V is TRBV9 and J is TRBJ2-1; D assignment may be TRBD1 or TRBD2 (5 bases each). Trimming removed 3 bases from V and 1 base from J, with 20 bases in between. CDR1 is SGDLS and CDR2 is YYNGEE in the germline V gene. The CDR3 runs 18 residues. The CDR3 spells CASSDDEGRLGSYNEQFF. DNA for the CDR3: TGTGCCAGCAGCGACGACGAGGGGCGACTGGGATCCTACAATGAGCAGTTCTTC.

V usage is TRBV7-4 and J usage is TRBJ2-3, with 8 bases matching TRBD1. Germline lookup yields CDR1 SGHVT and CDR2 SQSDAQ. With V trimmed by 0 bases and J by 2 bases, 10 bases remained unmatched. The CDR3 is 18 amino acids. CDR3 in DNA: TGTGCCAGCAGCTTAGCCTGTCGGGACAGGAGGTTCACAGATACGCAGTATTTT. It translates to CASSLACRDRRFTDTQYF.

The J gene is TRBJ2-1, the V gene TRBV2, with D hard to call. Germline V gene sequence: CDR1 SNHLY, CDR2 FYNNEI. The CDR3 covers 13 residues. V shed 4 bases and J shed 6 bases, with 10 bases lying between them. CDR3 in amino acids: CASSVSSFNEQFF. CDR3 DNA: TGTGCCAGCAGTGTAAGTAGTTTCAATGAGCAGTTCTTC. Full variable domain (remainder filled in from reference TRBV2 and TRBJ2-1): EPEVTQTPSHQVTQMGQEVILRCVPISNHLYFYWYRQILGQKVEFLVSFYNNEISEKSEIFDDQFSVERPDGSNFTLKIRSTKLEDSAMYFCASSVSSFNEQFFGPGTRLTVL.

The chain employs TRBV28 and TRBJ2-1, with 7 positions matching TRBD2. This CDR3 is built from 15 residues. V lost 3 bases and J lost 8; bases outside the gene matches: 10. Germline V gene data show CDR1 as MDHEN and CDR2 as SYDVKM. CDR3 protein: CASSFPAGTYDEQFF. CDR3 DNA sequence: TGTGCCAGCAGTTTCCCAGCGGGAACTTATGATGAGCAGTTCTTC.

The chain links TRBV7-8 to TRBJ1-3; tentatively, D is TRBD1 (5 bases). The germline V gene encodes CDR1 SGHVS and CDR2 FQNEAQ. The V end was cut by 3 bases, the J end by 2 bases, with 11 bases between. The CDR3 has 15 residues. The CDR3 loop reads CASSFSGTPGNTIYF. The CDR3 DNA sequence: TGTGCCAGCAGCTTTTCCGGGACTCCTGGAAACACCATATATTTT.

The V gene is TRBV7-2, the J gene TRBJ1-5; 7 bases line up with TRBD1. Germline lookup yields CDR1 SGHTA and CDR2 FQGNSA. The CDR3 is 14 residues long. Unmatched junction bases numbered 7, after V lost 5 bases and J lost 6 bases. This CDR3 reads CASSLRTGSQPQHF. The CDR3 DNA sequence: TGTGCCAGCAGCCTTCGGACAGGATCTCAGCCCCAGCATTTT.

The rearrangement links TRBV19 to TRBJ2-7; 14 nucleotides line up with TRBD2. Per germline, CDR1 LNHDA and CDR2 SQIVND (reference sequence). The ends lost 5 bases at V and 4 bases at J; junction bases unmatched: 7. CDR3 length equals 16 residues. CDR3 nucleotides: TGTGCCAGTAGTCAGGGACTAGCGGGAGACTCTTACGAGCAGTACTTC. Its translation is CASSQGLAGDSYEQYF.

The chain couples TRBV14 to TRBJ1-6; D is unclear. This CDR3 has 13 residues. V lost 1 base and J 7 bases, leaving 5 bases between the germline ends. Germline V CDR1 and CDR2: SGHDN, FVKESK. CDR3 residues: CASSQGVNSPLHF. DNA for the CDR3: TGTGCCAGCAGCCAAGGGGTAAATTCACCCCTCCACTTT.

The J gene is TRBJ1-1, the V gene TRBV19; D gene ambiguous. This CDR3 region has 12 residues. Germline lookup yields CDR1 LNHDA and CDR2 SQIVND (reference sequence). V was trimmed by 3 bases and J by 5 bases, leaving 7 bases between them. CDR3 in amino acids: CASSIGPTEAFF. CDR3 sequence (DNA): TGTGCCAGTAGTATTGGGCCAACTGAAGCTTTCTTT.

The chain has TRBV28 and TRBJ1-2, with 8 bases fitting TRBD1. CDR1 and CDR2 (germline): MDHEN, SYDVKM. The CDR3 length is 12 residues. V lost 7 bases, J lost 4 bases, and 2 bases stayed unmatched. CDR3 amino acids: CASIGQGYGYTF. CDR3 sequence (DNA): TGTGCCAGCATAGGACAGGGCTATGGCTACACCTTC.

The rearrangement uses TRBV6-2 or TRBV6-3 and TRBJ1-2; D is unresolved. The CDR3 spans 16 residues. Per germline, CDR1 MNHEY and CDR2 SVGEGT. With 4 bases removed from V and 4 bases from J, the gap between germline ends came to 19 bases. CDR3 DNA sequence: TGTGCCAGCAGTTCGGCTGCGGGGAGGTCGGGCTATGGCTACACCTTC. Its protein product is CASSSAAGRSGYGYTF.

The rearrangement links TRBV5-1 to TRBJ2-2; no firm D call. The CDR3 covers 13 residues. Germline V gene data show CDR1 as SGHRS and CDR2 as YFSETQ. V gave up 0 bases and J gave up 3 bases, with 3 bases separating them. The CDR3, as DNA: TGCGCCAGCAGCTTGGGTGACACCGGGGAGCTGTTTTTT. This translates into CASSLGDTGELFF.

The rearrangement links TRBV19 to TRBJ1-1; TRBD1 might be the D (6 bases). Germline CDR1 and CDR2: LNHDA and SQIVND (reference sequence). The V end lost 6 bases, the J end lost 1 base, and 9 bases lay between the germline ends. The CDR3 contains 13 residues. The CDR3 loop reads CASSAQGNTEAFF. The DNA of the CDR3 is TGTGCCAGTAGCGCACAGGGGAACACTGAAGCTTTCTTT. The variable domain in full, with the rest retrieved from reference TRBV19 and TRBJ1-1, is DGGITQSPKYLFRKEGQNVTLSCEQNLNHDAMYWYRQDPGQGLRLIYYSQIVNDFQKGDIAEGYSVSREKKESFPLTVTSAQKNPTAFYLCASSAQGNTEAFFGQGTRLTVV.

By share, this clone counts as medium-sized. This chain connects TRBV18 to TRBJ1-1; 7 nucleotides agree with TRBD1. Germline CDR1 and CDR2: KGHSH and LQKENI. The CDR3 covers 14 residues. Trimming took 3 bases from V and 6 from J; bases not matched to a gene: 7. Written as DNA, the CDR3 is TGTGCCAGCTCACCTGGGACAGCGAGGCCTGAAGCTTTCTTT. As protein: CASSPGTARPEAFF.

The chain recombines TRBV6-1 with TRBJ2-1, with a possible D match to TRBD2 (6 bases). Germline V CDR1 and CDR2: MNHNS, SASEGT. The length of the CDR3 is 17 residues. V lost 1 base to trimming and J lost 6 bases, with 19 bases between them. CDR3 sequence: CASSEGIRLVISNEQFF. CDR3 nucleotide sequence: TGTGCCAGCAGTGAAGGAATAAGACTAGTAATAAGCAATGAGCAGTTCTTC.

The rearrangement links TRBV28 to TRBJ2-1; TRBD2 agrees at 8 bases. This CDR3 spans 16 amino acids. Germline CDR1 and CDR2: MDHEN and SYDVKM. V lost 4 bases, J lost 3 bases, and 8 bases stayed unmatched. The CDR3 loop is CASSYPKRGSYNEQFF. In DNA form, the CDR3 reads TGTGCCAGCAGTTATCCGAAGCGGGGGAGCTACAATGAGCAGTTCTTC.

The chain combines TRBV28 with TRBJ1-1; 7 bases are shared with TRBD1. This CDR3 is built from 15 residues. Germline lookup yields CDR1 MDHEN and CDR2 SYDVKM. Unmatched junction bases numbered 7, after V lost 6 bases and J lost 0 bases. The CDR3 is CASSPSGTVNTEAFF. In nucleotides, the CDR3 is TGTGCCAGCAGCCCAAGCGGGACAGTGAACACTGAAGCTTTCTTT.

The chain uses TRBV9 and TRBJ2-1, with D hard to call. This CDR3 region has 13 residues. The V end was cut by 0 bases, the J end by 10 bases, with 11 bases between. The germline V gene has CDR1 SGDLS and CDR2 YYNGEE. In DNA, the CDR3 is TGTGCCAGCAGCGTAGATGGCACTTGGGAGCAGTTCTTC. Amino acid sequence: CASSVDGTWEQFF.